The 5 T cell receptor beta chains presented below share a single source sample, sequenced in a study of blood T cell repertoires in COVID-19. Profiling relied on immunoSEQ multiplex PCR, and the TCRdb table lists in-frame clones only, not all of them. The sample lists about 220,000 clones; 65% to 90% were seen once. Material for sequencing was peripheral blood. These receptors all come from a woman aged 70-85 years with COVID-19, enrolled during active disease.

The chain combines TRBV6-1 with TRBJ2-3; 11 nucleotides align to TRBD2. The V gene end was trimmed by 2 bases and the J gene end by 15 bases; junction bases not matched to a gene: 10. This CDR3 has 14 amino acids. Per the germline V gene, CDR1 is MNHNS and CDR2 is SASEGT. The CDR3 spells CASSELAGGLTTYF. CDR3 nucleotide sequence: TGTGCCAGCAGTGAACTAGCGGGGGGCCTCACAACTTATTTT.

The chain recombines TRBV6-6 with TRBJ2-1; TRBD2 aligns across 8 bases. Germline V gene data show CDR1 as MNHNY and CDR2 as SVGAGI (reference sequence). The CDR3 runs to 14 residues. Trimming removed 5 bases from V and 7 bases from J; junction bases left unmatched: 7. Here the CDR3 reads CASSRGGQGNEQFF. For the CDR3, the DNA is TGTGCCAGCAGTCGCGGGGGGCAGGGGAATGAGCAGTTCTTC.

The CDR3 spells CASSIVQGVQETQYF. CDR3 in DNA: TGTGCCAGTAGTATCGTACAGGGGGTACAAGAGACCCAGTACTTC. The rearrangement links TRBV19 to TRBJ2-5, with 8 positions matching TRBD1. The trim removed 3 bases at V and 2 bases at J, leaving 5 bases unmatched. CDR1 and CDR2 (germline): LNHDA, SQIVND (reference sequence). The CDR3 runs to 15 residues.

The chain links TRBV24-1 to TRBJ2-2; 11 bases are a match to TRBD1. The germline V gene encodes CDR1 KGHDR and CDR2 SFDVKD. V lost 7 bases to trimming and J lost 7 bases; unmatched junction nucleotides: 7. The CDR3 consists of 15 residues. CDR3 region: CATSGTGGWDGELFF. The CDR3 DNA reads TGTGCCACCAGCGGGACAGGGGGTTGGGACGGGGAGCTGTTTTTT.

The J gene is TRBJ2-5, the V gene TRBV29-1, with 10 positions matching TRBD2. The V gene's germline CDR1 is SQVTM and CDR2 ANQGSEA. The CDR3 runs to 12 residues. The V segment lost 7 bases and the J segment 3 bases; nucleotides outside the gene matches: 2. The chain's CDR3 is CSAGLAEETQYF. Here the CDR3 DNA reads TGCAGCGCTGGACTAGCGGAAGAGACCCAGTACTTC.